This T cell receptor beta chain was found in a study of T-cell memory formation after mild COVID-19. Findings and limits, study-wide: Pre-infection memory carried some responding clones, suggesting that cross-reactive memory joined. Mainly CM and EM harbored the contracting CD4+ clones; mainly EMRA harbored the CD8+ ones. There was a balanced CD4/CD8 profile in clones contracting day 15 to 85, and later expanders leaned CD4+.

This clonotype was observed a handful of times. What it binds is unknown. The authors produced TCR alpha and TCR beta cDNA libraries with sample barcodes and UMIs by 5'RACE using constant-segment primers. TCRdb re-analysed the 5' RACE reads in MiXCR, keeping a single row per CDR3 protein. Of about 500,000 distinct CDR3 sequences in the sample, roughly 20% were seen once. V gave up 5 bases and J gave up 3 bases; unmatched junction bases: 8. The germline gives CDR1 KGHSH, CDR2 LQKENI. This CDR3 contains 15 residues. J is TRBJ2-7 and V is TRBV18, with TRBD1 matching 9 bases. This clonotype originated in an adult woman who had mild COVID-19 (a few samples of this study predate the infection). Cell type and time point are not known. The sample taken for sequencing was PBMCs or a T cell subset sorted from them (not recorded which). The CDR3 is CASSVPGQGSYEQYF. The CDR3 DNA sequence: TGTGCCAGCTCAGTTCCGGGACAGGGAAGCTACGAGCAGTACTTC. The full variable domain, completed using reference TRBV18 and TRBJ2-7, is NAGVMQNPRHLVRRRGQEARLRCSPMKGHSHVYWYRQLPEEGLKFMVYLQKENIIDESGMPKERFSAEFPKEGPSILRIQQVVRGDSAAYFCASSVPGQGSYEQYFGPGTRLTVT.